This TCR beta chain is drawn from a study of CD8 T cells in Susac syndrome. CDR1 and CDR2 (germline): MDHEN, SYDVKM. V lost 3 bases and J lost 2, with 7 bases in between. This CDR3 is built from 13 residues. An input of about 0.5 to 1 ug of RNA was subjected to reverse transcription using random hexamers. Amplification of TCR beta CDR3 used immunoSEQ multiplex PCR across 54 Vbeta and 13 Jbeta. TCRdb fed the immunoSEQ multiplex PCR reads into MiXCR, producing one record per CDR3 protein. The table has 110,000 or so distinct CDR3 sequences, 85% to 95% seen once. Source material: CD4+ T cells from PBMCs. This TCR came from a human donor with multiple sclerosis. The rearrangement uses TRBV28 and TRBJ1-2; D not resolved. The CDR3 here is CASSFELNYGYTF. DNA for the CDR3: TGTGCCAGCAGTTTCGAGTTAAACTATGGCTACACCTTC.